The 7 T cell receptor beta chains in this list originate from one sample, sequenced in a study of cytomegalovirus exposure and HLA in healthy donors. This PCR relied on a set of 60 Vbeta primers and 13 Jbeta primers. Sequencing used immunoSEQ multiplex PCR; TCRdb keeps in-frame clones, though not all of them. This sample carries roughly 100,000 clones, roughly 66% of them seen once, and the ten largest clones take roughly 3%. The sample consisted of PBMCs. The receptors shown here come from a woman in her fifties or sixties in good health and CMV-seronegative.

The chain uses TRBV7-9 and TRBJ2-5, with D tentatively TRBD2 (6 bases). Between the trimmed V and J ends, which lost 2 bases and 2 bases, there was a span of 15 bases. From germline, CDR1 is SEHNR and CDR2 FQNEAQ (reference sequence). The CDR3 is made up of 16 amino acids. The CDR3 spells CASSLLWQAGQETQYF. CDR3 in DNA: TGTGCCAGCAGCTTATTATGGCAGGCGGGGCAAGAGACCCAGTACTTC.

V is TRBV5-6 and J is TRBJ2-5; D not resolved. CDR1 and CDR2 from the germline V gene are SGHDT and YYEEEE. The CDR3 is made up of 13 amino acids. With 1 base removed from V and 5 bases from J, the gap between germline ends came to 9 bases. This CDR3 is CASSLSGPETQYF. CDR3 DNA: TGTGCCAGCAGCTTGTCGGGTCCCGAGACCCAGTACTTC.

CDR3 region: CASSFRGGTSGNTIYF. CDR3 DNA sequence: TGTGCCAGCAGCTTCCGGGGGGGAACATCTGGAAACACCATATATTTT. The chain combines TRBV21-1 with TRBJ1-3. TRBV21-1 is termed a pseudogene. There are 16 residues in the CDR3.

CDR3: CASNVQGGTGELFF. In DNA, the CDR3 is TGTGCCAGTAACGTCCAGGGGGGAACCGGGGAGCTGTTTTTT. The gene calls are TRBV19 and TRBJ2-2; D possibly corresponds to TRBD1 (7 bases). This CDR3 comprises 14 residues. V lost 7 bases, J lost 5 bases, and 14 bases lay in between. Germline V CDR1 and CDR2: LNHDA, SQIVND (reference sequence).

The chain is built from TRBV29-1 and TRBJ2-5; no clear D gene. This CDR3 region has 13 residues. V shed 4 bases and J shed 5 bases, with 14 bases lying between them. Germline CDR1 is SQVTM and CDR2 is ANQGSEA. The CDR3 DNA is TGCAGCGTTGCTATCCGATCCGGGGAGACCCAGTACTTC. Its protein is CSVAIRSGETQYF.

CDR3 in DNA: TGTGCCAGCAGCTTCGGACTAGCGGGAGGGAGTCCCTACGAGCAGTACTTC. Translating it yields CASSFGLAGGSPYEQYF. V gene TRBV11-3 combines with J gene TRBJ2-7, with 15 bases that match TRBD2. With 3 bases clipped from V and 2 bases from J, the junction kept 5 bases outside the gene matches. This CDR3 is built from 17 residues. Germline V gives CDR1 SGHNT, CDR2 YENEEA.

The rearrangement links TRBV6-1 to TRBJ2-2, with D possibly matching TRBD2 (6 bases). Trimming cost V 6 bases and J 5 bases, with 13 bases left between them. CDR1 is MNHNS and CDR2 is SASEGT in the germline V gene. The CDR3 is made up of 14 amino acids. CDR3 in amino acids: CASRQTRRTGELFF. CDR3 nucleotide sequence: TGTGCCAGCAGGCAGACTAGAAGAACCGGGGAGCTGTTTTTT.